The next 26 T cell receptor beta chains were all read from a single sample in a study of blood T cells in healthy people across ages. A J-beta primer mix and a sample-barcoded 5' primer were used in a second PCR of about 7 to 12 cycles. TCRdb reprocessed the 5' RACE reads with MiXCR, giving one entry per CDR3 protein. Of about a million distinct CDR3 sequences in the sample, 51% are singletons; the top ten hold roughly 23%. Sequences were obtained from blood. These TCRs come from a woman aged 60 to 75 in good health.

The J gene is TRBJ2-7, the V gene TRBV30, with 7 bases that match TRBD1. The germline V gene encodes CDR1 GTSNPN and CDR2 SVGIG (reference sequence). This CDR3 spans 13 amino acids. Germline trimming cut 7 bases from V and 3 bases from J; bases unmatched to any gene: 9. The CDR3, as DNA: TGTGCCTCAAACAGGGGTTCCCTCTACGAGCAGTACTTC. Translating gives CASNRGSLYEQYF.

This chain joins TRBV7-2 and TRBJ2-5, with 12 bases lining up with TRBD2. CDR1 is SGHTA, CDR2 FQGNSA, per germline. Trimming at V came to 5 bases and at J to 5 bases, leaving 9 bases not matched to a gene. The CDR3 length is 16 residues. The CDR3 DNA reads as TGTGCCAGCAGCATTAGTAGACTAGCGGGAGTGGAGACCCAGTACTTC. Protein product: CASSISRLAGVETQYF.

CDR3 protein: CATSSHKGGSGANVLTF. The CDR3 coding sequence is TGTGCCACCAGCAGTCACAAAGGGGGCTCTGGGGCCAACGTCCTGACTTTC. The rearrangement uses TRBV15 and TRBJ2-6; tentatively, D is TRBD1 (6 bases). This CDR3 has 17 amino acids. Germline V lookup: CDR1 LNHNV, CDR2 YYDKDF (reference sequence). V was pared by 3 bases and J by 0 bases, with 12 bases between. Variable domain in full (rest from reference TRBV15 and TRBJ2-6): DAMVIQNPRYQVTQFGKPVTLSCSQTLNHNVMYWYQQKSSQAPKLLFHYYDKDFNNEADTPDNFQSRRPNTSFCFLDIRSPGLGDTAMYLCATSSHKGGSGANVLTFGAGSRLTVL.

CDR3 DNA sequence: TGTGCCAGCAGAGGACAGATCGGCAACACCGGGGAGCTGTTTTTT. Its translation: CASRGQIGNTGELFF. V is TRBV12-3 or TRBV12-4 and J is TRBJ2-2, with D possibly being TRBD1 (6 bases). The CDR3 totals 15 residues. V dropped 6 bases and J dropped 2 bases, with 13 bases sitting between them.

The chain joins TRBV5-6 to TRBJ2-7; tentative D call: TRBD2 (6 bases). V was shortened by 3 bases and J by 3 bases, with 19 bases between the two germline ends. The CDR3 is made up of 16 amino acids. Germline V lookup: CDR1 SGHDT, CDR2 YYEEEE. The CDR3 sequence: CASSYGDSLYIYEQYF. CDR3 nucleotides: TGTGCCAGCAGCTACGGGGACTCGCTCTATATCTACGAGCAGTACTTC.

The CDR3 DNA reads TGTGCCAGCAGCGTCTCAGGGGCACCACCCCTCCACTTT. Amino acid sequence: CASSVSGAPPLHF. The chain has TRBV9 and TRBJ1-6; D may be TRBD1 (6 bases). CDR1 and CDR2 from the germline V gene are SGDLS and YYNGEE. Trimming shortened V by 2 bases and J by 11 bases, and 11 bases separated the two germline ends. The CDR3 contains 13 residues.

There are a few counts of this clonotype. As DNA, the CDR3 is TGTGCCAGCAGTCCCCACACTTACGAGCAGTACTTC. It codes for CASSPHTYEQYF. The rearrangement links TRBV25-1 to TRBJ2-7, with D unresolved. With 5 bases removed from V and 4 bases from J, the gap between germline ends came to 9 bases. Germline CDR1 reads MGHDK; CDR2 reads SYGVNS. The CDR3 runs 12 residues.

This clonotype has just a few counts. The CDR3 nucleotides are TGCAGCTCCACGACTAGCATGAATACCAATGAGCAGTTCTTC. This codes for CSSTTSMNTNEQFF. The chain recombines TRBV29-1 with TRBJ2-1; 7 nucleotides align to TRBD2. V trimming: 8 bases; J trimming: 6 bases; junction bases outside the gene matches: 13. Germline V gene sequence: CDR1 SQVTM, CDR2 ANQGSEA. CDR3 length: 14 amino acids.

The sample holds many counts of this clonotype. CDR3 DNA sequence: TGCGCCAGCAGCTTGCATGACGAGCAGTACTTC. Translation gives CASSLHDEQYF. The chain recombines TRBV5-1 with TRBJ2-7; D remains ambiguous. V was cut by 1 base and J by 5 bases, with 4 bases left in between. The CDR3 spans 11 residues. In germline, CDR1 is SGHRS, CDR2 YFSETQ.

The rearrangement links TRBV7-2 to TRBJ2-3, with D maybe TRBD2 (6 bases). V was pared by 3 bases and J by 0 bases, with 10 bases between. Germline-derived CDR1 and CDR2 are SGHTA and FQGNSA. The CDR3 length is 15 residues. The CDR3 DNA follows: TGTGCCAGCAGCTTTGTAGCGGCTAGCACAGATACGCAGTATTTT. Its translation: CASSFVAASTDTQYF. Combining the CDR3 with reference TRBV7-2 and TRBJ2-3 gives the whole variable domain GAGVSQSPSNKVTEKGKDVELRCDPISGHTALYWYRQSLGQGLEFLIYFQGNSAPDKSGLPSDRFSAERTGGSVSTLTIQRTQQEDSAVYLCASSFVAASTDTQYFGPGTRLTVL.

A single count supports this clonotype. The rearrangement links TRBV25-1 to TRBJ1-2; no clear D gene. The V and J ends lost 5 bases and 8 bases respectively, with 12 bases between them. Germline values: CDR1 MGHDK, CDR2 SYGVNS. CDR3 length: 12 amino acids. The CDR3 protein is CASSRIIGGYTF. The CDR3 nucleotides read TGTGCCAGCAGTAGAATAATTGGCGGCTACACCTTC.

The chain combines TRBV11-2 with TRBJ2-5, with a possible D match to TRBD2 (6 bases). CDR3 length: 15 amino acids. Germline V gene data show CDR1 as SGHAT and CDR2 as FQNNGV. V was clipped by 3 bases and J by 0 bases, with 11 bases between them. CDR3 coding DNA: TGTGCCAGCAGCTTCGGTAGCGGTTACCAAGAGACCCAGTACTTC. Translating it yields CASSFGSGYQETQYF.

This chain joins TRBV7-2 and TRBJ2-1; D may correspond to TRBD1 or TRBD2 (5 bases each). In germline, CDR1 is SGHTA, CDR2 FQGNSA. V was pared by 1 base and J by 6 bases, with 13 bases between. CDR3 length equals 15 residues. The chain's CDR3 is CASSLVQGVGNEQFF. CDR3 DNA: TGTGCCAGCAGCTTAGTTCAGGGAGTGGGCAATGAGCAGTTCTTC.

The chain couples TRBV24-1 to TRBJ1-2; D unclear. Per the germline V gene, CDR1 is KGHDR and CDR2 is SFDVKD. The CDR3 loop spans 14 amino acids. Trimming took 4 bases from V and 3 from J, leaving 11 bases between them. CDR3 sequence (DNA): TGTGCCACCAGTGACCGATACATCGACTATGGCTACACCTTC. Translation: CATSDRYIDYGYTF.

This clonotype was counted a single time. V is TRBV2 and J is TRBJ2-4; 7 nucleotides agree with TRBD2. The last part of the DNA fits TRBJ2-7 better; the J call may be wrong. The CDR3 covers 15 residues. The germline V gene encodes CDR1 SNHLY and CDR2 FYNNEI. This CDR3 reads CASSEGGGSVYEQYF. For the CDR3, the DNA is TGTGCCAGCAGTGAAGGGGGCGGGAGTGTTTACGAGCAGTACTTC.

The rearrangement uses TRBV28 and TRBJ2-5; D assignment may be TRBD1 or TRBD2 (5 bases each). The V gene's germline CDR1 is MDHEN and CDR2 SYDVKM. This CDR3 is 16 amino acids long. V was shortened by 8 bases and J by 4 bases, with 23 bases between the two germline ends. The CDR3 DNA is TGTGCCAGCGGCAATCTCCGGGGCAGTTTATCAGAGACCCAGTACTTC. This gives the protein CASGNLRGSLSETQYF. Drawing the rest from reference TRBV28 and TRBJ2-5, the complete variable domain is DVKVTQSSRYLVKRTGEKVFLECVQDMDHENMFWYRQDPGLGLRLIYFSYDVKMKEKGDIPEGYSVSREKKERFSLILESASTNQTSMYLCASGNLRGSLSETQYFGPGTRLLVL.

The chain recombines TRBV27 with TRBJ2-3; perhaps TRBD1 as D (5 bases). Trimming shortened V by 6 bases and J by 1 base, and 11 bases separated the two germline ends. This CDR3 is built from 14 residues. Germline V gene data show CDR1 as MNHEY and CDR2 as SMNVEV (reference sequence). The CDR3 region is CASSRGAGTDTQYF. The CDR3 DNA is TGTGCCAGCAGCCGTGGGGCGGGCACAGATACGCAGTATTTT.

The chain combines TRBV7-9 with TRBJ2-1; D call uncertain. This CDR3 spans 15 amino acids. Germline V gene lookup returns CDR1 SEHNR and CDR2 FQNEAQ (reference sequence). Trimming pared 5 bases from V and 8 bases from J, leaving 19 bases between. The CDR3, as DNA: TGTGCCAGCAGCCAGCTCGCACCCACGGGCGATGAGCAGTTCTTC. Encoded protein: CASSQLAPTGDEQFF.

The rearrangement links TRBV7-7 to TRBJ2-1; no definite D call. CDR3 length equals 13 residues. Germline CDR1 is SSHAT and CDR2 is FNYEAQ (reference sequence). The ends were cut back, 0 bases at V and 6 bases at J, with 6 bases in the middle. The CDR3 coding sequence is TGTGCCAGCAGCTTAGCACTATTCAATGAGCAGTTCTTC. Residues: CASSLALFNEQFF.

This chain connects TRBV6-2 or TRBV6-3 to TRBJ1-4, with TRBD1 as a possible D gene (5 bases). This CDR3 is built from 15 residues. CDR1 is MNHEY and CDR2 is SVGEGT in the germline V gene. Trimming pared 6 bases from V and 5 bases from J, leaving 16 bases between. The CDR3 DNA is TGTGCCAGCAGGCCCTCGGGACCGGGGAATGAAAAACTGTTTTTT. Protein sequence: CASRPSGPGNEKLFF.

The chain uses TRBV7-2 and TRBJ2-5; perhaps TRBD2 as D (5 bases). Per germline, CDR1 SGHTA and CDR2 FQGNSA. The CDR3 sequence is 14 residues long. V lost 4 bases and J lost 0, with 9 bases in between. The CDR3 is CASSYSGNQETQYF. The CDR3 nucleotides are TGTGCCAGCAGCTACAGCGGAAACCAAGAGACCCAGTACTTC.

In its sample, this clonotype was seen a few times. V and J are TRBV28 and TRBJ2-7, with 9 bases matching TRBD2. J lost 3 bases, V lost 3 bases, and 3 bases had no gene match. The CDR3 spans 14 residues. CDR1 and CDR2 from the germline V gene are MDHEN and SYDVKM. This CDR3 is CASSLASGIYEQYF. CDR3 sequence (DNA): TGTGCCAGCAGTTTGGCTAGCGGGATCTACGAGCAGTACTTC.

Notes on this clonotype: Being one base from a much bigger clone, this may be a read error. The chain uses TRBV7-2 and TRBJ2-7; no reliable D call. CDR1 and CDR2 from the germline V gene are SGHTA and FQGNSA. Trimming cost V 5 bases and J 9 bases, with 17 bases left between them. The CDR3 sequence is 13 residues long. The DNA for the CDR3 is TGTGCCAGCAGCGCTATTGGGCCTACGGGGCAGTACTTC. This codes for CASSAIGPTGQYF.

The rearrangement joins TRBV29-1 to TRBJ2-7; D is unresolved. CDR3 length: 12 residues. With 2 bases removed from V and 5 bases from J, the gap between germline ends came to 10 bases. Germline CDR1 SQVTM, CDR2 ANQGSEA. Written as DNA, the CDR3 is TGCAGCGTTGAAAAGTCGGCCGACGAGCAGTACTTC. Translating gives CSVEKSADEQYF.

The gene calls are TRBV20-1 and TRBJ2-1, with 7 bases aligning to TRBD2. Looked up from germline, CDR1 is DFQATT and CDR2 is SNEGSKA (reference sequence). Germline trimming cut 3 bases from V and 2 bases from J; bases unmatched to any gene: 10. The CDR3 is 16 amino acids. Here the CDR3 DNA reads TGCAGTGCTAGGGACCACCTAGCGGTAGCCTACAATGAGCAGTTCTTC. It yields the protein CSARDHLAVAYNEQFF.

The V call is TRBV15, the J call TRBJ2-5, with D possibly being TRBD2 (5 bases). CDR1 is LNHNV and CDR2 is YYDKDF in the germline V gene (reference sequence). The CDR3 sequence is 16 residues long. The V end lost 3 bases, the J end lost 5 bases, and 19 bases lay between the germline ends. CDR3 coding DNA: TGTGCCACCAGCAGGGAGGTCTACCCTTTCTACGAGACCCAGTACTTC. This encodes CATSREVYPFYETQYF.